A single sample gave rise to the 23 T cell receptor beta chains below, sequenced in a study of blood T cell repertoires in COVID-19 (dated by TCRdb to 2018 to 2021). The library was produced with the immunoSEQ multiplex PCR assay. TCRdb's version of the immuneACCESS table is confined to in-frame rearrangements and falls short of the full clone set. An unresolved V gene accounts for under half of the shortfall where checked; the remainder is of unknown origin. For this sample there are about 85,000 clones; roughly three quarters appear just once. About 11% of the sample is in the top ten clones. The material sequenced was peripheral blood. These TCRs come from a man in his sixties or seventies with acute or convalescent COVID-19.

The gene calls are TRBV6-4 and TRBJ2-2, with D perhaps matching TRBD2 (5 bases). The V end lost 4 bases, the J end lost 5 bases, and 11 bases lay between the germline ends. Per the germline V gene, CDR1 is MRHNA and CDR2 is SNTAGT. The CDR3 runs 14 residues. CDR3 sequence: CASSVWTGTGELFF. The CDR3 nucleotides are TGTGCCAGCAGTGTTTGGACGGGGACCGGGGAGCTGTTTTTT.

The rearrangement joins TRBV4-1 to TRBJ1-4, with D perhaps TRBD1 (5 bases). The CDR3 sequence is 13 residues long. The germline gives CDR1 MGHRA, CDR2 YSYEKL. V shed 4 bases and J shed 6 bases, with 9 bases lying between them. CDR3 in amino acids: CASSLTGYEKLFF. The CDR3 DNA follows: TGCGCCAGCAGCCTAACAGGTTATGAAAAACTGTTTTTT.

Concerning this clone: One end of the junction varies from germline; a read error may be responsible. The chain is built from TRBV11-3 and TRBJ2-1, with D possibly being TRBD1 (6 bases). The CDR3 runs to 13 residues. Germline values: CDR1 SGHNT, CDR2 YENEEA. CDR3 DNA sequence: TGTGCCAGCAGTTTAGCCAGGGGCGATGAGCAGTTCTTC. As protein: CASSLARGDEQFF. The entire variable domain, with the rest obtained from reference TRBV11-3 and TRBJ2-1, is as follows: EAGVVQSPRYKIIEKKQPVAFWCNPISGHNTLYWYLQNLGQGPELLIRYENEEAVDDSQLPKDRFSAERLKGVDSTLKIQPAELGDSAVYLCASSLARGDEQFFGPGTRLTVL.

The chain is built from TRBV28 and TRBJ2-7, with D perhaps matching TRBD1 (6 bases). Deletions cut 1 base from V and 0 bases from J, with 13 bases between. This CDR3 comprises 16 residues. Germline loops: CDR1 MDHEN, CDR2 SYDVKM. This CDR3 reads CASSLLSQGLSYEQYF. The CDR3 DNA reads TGTGCCAGCAGTTTATTGAGCCAGGGGCTCTCCTACGAGCAGTACTTC.

The chain has TRBV5-1 and TRBJ1-2; 10 positions agree with TRBD1. The CDR3 is 14 residues long. Germline CDR1 SGHRS, CDR2 YFSETQ. The V and J ends lost 3 bases and 4 bases, in that order; junction bases with no gene match: 3. The CDR3 here is CASSWDRGPYGYTF. Written as DNA, the CDR3 is TGCGCCAGCAGCTGGGACAGGGGACCCTATGGCTACACCTTC.

The CDR3 spells CASSQGLAGFGEQFF. CDR3 bases: TGTGCCAGCAGCCAGGGACTAGCGGGGTTCGGTGAGCAGTTCTTC. J is TRBJ2-1 and V is TRBV7-9; 13 positions match TRBD2. CDR1 and CDR2 from the germline V gene are SEHNR and FQNEAQ (reference sequence). Losses at the gene ends were 5 bases for V and 9 bases for J; bases not matched to a gene: 7. There are 15 residues in the CDR3.

V gene TRBV7-3 combines with J gene TRBJ1-1; D perhaps matches TRBD1 (6 bases). The CDR3 has 13 amino acids. With 1 base removed from V and 7 bases from J, the gap between germline ends came to 10 bases. Germline lookup yields CDR1 SGHTA and CDR2 FQGTGA. The CDR3 coding sequence is TGTGCCAGCAGCTTAATAGGGGGTGATGAAGCTTTCTTT. It specifies CASSLIGGDEAFF. Drawing the rest from reference TRBV7-3 and TRBJ1-1, the complete variable domain is GAGVSQTPSNKVTEKGKYVELRCDPISGHTALYWYRQSLGQGPEFLIYFQGTGAADDSGLPNDRFFAVRPEGSVSTLKIQRTERGDSAVYLCASSLIGGDEAFFGQGTRLTVV.

The gene calls are TRBV24-1 and TRBJ2-7, with D possibly TRBD1 on 6 matching bases. Germline V gene lookup returns CDR1 KGHDR and CDR2 SFDVKD. The CDR3 is made up of 13 amino acids. V lost 2 bases to trimming and J lost 7 bases, with 11 bases between them. DNA for the CDR3: TGTGCCACCAGTGATTGGGACACTGGGGAGCAGTACGTC. Encoded protein: CATSDWDTGEQYV.

The chain couples TRBV6-5 to TRBJ1-3, with D possibly being TRBD1 (6 bases). The CDR3 is 16 amino acids. Trimming stripped 4 bases from V and 3 bases from J, with 16 bases between. In germline, CDR1 is MNHEY, CDR2 SVGAGI. Written as DNA, the CDR3 is TGTGCCAGCAGTTCGACAACCGGGGGGCTTGGAAACACCATATATTTT. Its translation: CASSSTTGGLGNTIYF.

The chain joins TRBV29-1 to TRBJ2-3; D possibly corresponds to TRBD1 (6 bases). Germline values: CDR1 SQVTM, CDR2 ANQGSEA. CDR3 size: 14 residues. Trimming shortened V by 6 bases and J by 4 bases, and 17 bases separated the two germline ends. CDR3 bases: TGCAGCGTCTCCCGACAGGAGAGGCCAGATACGCAGTATTTT. It yields the protein CSVSRQERPDTQYF.

The chain couples TRBV19 to TRBJ1-5; weak D call: TRBD1 (6 bases). Germline-derived CDR1 and CDR2 are LNHDA and SQIVND (reference sequence). V shed 4 bases and J shed 0 bases, with 10 bases lying between them. The CDR3 consists of 15 residues. The CDR3 here is CASSRGTNSNQPQHF. DNA for the CDR3: TGTGCCAGTAGTAGGGGGACAAATAGCAATCAGCCCCAGCATTTT. The full variable domain, in which reference TRBV19 and TRBJ1-5 provide the parts outside the CDR3, is DGGITQSPKYLFRKEGQNVTLSCEQNLNHDAMYWYRQDPGQGLRLIYYSQIVNDFQKGDIAEGYSVSREKKESFPLTVTSAQKNPTAFYLCASSRGTNSNQPQHFGDGTRLSIL.

This clone was found a few times. The CDR3, as DNA: TGTGCCAGTAGTATAATTCCAGGGATGAACACCGGGGAGCTGTTTTTT. Translating it yields CASSIIPGMNTGELFF. The chain has TRBV19 and TRBJ2-2; the D gene is possibly TRBD1 (5 bases). This CDR3 comprises 16 residues. Trimming took off 2 bases at V and 1 base at J, with 11 bases between the two ends. The germline gives CDR1 LNHDA, CDR2 SQIVND (reference sequence).

The CDR3 DNA reads TGTGCCAGTAGTACCCCGGGCCCGGCGGGGAGGGATGAAAAACTGTTTTTT. Its translation is CASSTPGPAGRDEKLFF. V gene TRBV19 combines with J gene TRBJ1-4; D is uncertain. CDR1 is LNHDA, CDR2 SQIVND, per germline (reference sequence). This CDR3 is built from 17 residues. Trimming took off 4 bases at V and 6 bases at J, with 21 bases between the two ends.

This clone was detected only once. The chain is built from TRBV5-1 and TRBJ2-7; 9 bases are a match to TRBD1. CDR1 is SGHRS, CDR2 YFSETQ, per germline. The CDR3 is made up of 14 amino acids. Trimming at V came to 4 bases and at J to 1 base, leaving 3 bases not matched to a gene. The CDR3 DNA follows: TGCGCCAGCAGCAAAGGGACAGGGTCCTACGAGCAGTACTTC. It yields the protein CASSKGTGSYEQYF.

V is TRBV28 and J is TRBJ2-7; 15 bases are shared with TRBD2. Germline V gene lookup returns CDR1 MDHEN and CDR2 SYDVKM. Losses at the gene ends were 4 bases for V and 3 bases for J; bases not matched to a gene: 4. The length of the CDR3 is 16 residues. CDR3 nucleotides: TGTGCCAGCAGTTCGGGACTAGCGGGGGGCATCTACGAGCAGTACGTC. This codes for CASSSGLAGGIYEQYV.

This chain connects TRBV27 to TRBJ1-5; the D is unclear. The V gene's germline CDR1 is MNHEY and CDR2 SMNVEV (reference sequence). V lost 8 bases, J lost 4 bases, and 15 bases lay in between. This CDR3 contains 14 residues. The CDR3 coding sequence is TGTGCCAGCGCAGCGTGGCACACAAATCAGCCCCAGCATTTT. This encodes CASAAWHTNQPQHF.

This clone was seen only a few times. This chain connects TRBV5-4 to TRBJ2-2, with D perhaps matching TRBD2 (6 bases). From germline, CDR1 is SGHNT and CDR2 YYREEE (reference sequence). This CDR3 is 15 amino acids long. The germline V and J ends were trimmed by 4 bases and 5 bases, with 15 bases remaining between them. The CDR3 loop reads CASSQARAGTGELFF. The DNA of the CDR3 is TGTGCCAGCAGCCAGGCCAGGGCGGGGACCGGGGAGCTGTTTTTT.

The chain carries TRBV7-6 and TRBJ2-1; D possibly corresponds to TRBD1 (5 bases). Looked up from germline, CDR1 is SGHVS and CDR2 is FNYEAQ. This CDR3 has 16 residues. Trimming left V 2 bases short and J 6 bases short, with 17 bases between. CDR3 residues: CASSLPLGSQGNEQFF. The DNA of the CDR3 is TGTGCCAGCAGCTTACCCCTAGGGTCCCAGGGCAATGAGCAGTTCTTC.

The V call is TRBV5-1, the J call TRBJ2-7; 8 positions agree with TRBD1. V dropped 4 bases and J dropped 4; count of bases not matched to a gene: 10. Germline V gene lookup returns CDR1 SGHRS and CDR2 YFSETQ. The CDR3 runs 15 residues. The chain's CDR3 is CASSPRTGGTYEQYF. In DNA form, the CDR3 reads TGCGCCAGCAGCCCCCGAACAGGGGGGACATACGAGCAGTACTTC. Variable domain in full (rest from reference TRBV5-1 and TRBJ2-7): KAGVTQTPRYLIKTRGQQVTLSCSPISGHRSVSWYQQTPGQGLQFLFEYFSETQRNKGNFPGRFSGRQFSNSRSEMNVSTLELGDSALYLCASSPRTGGTYEQYFGPGTRLTVT.

The chain couples TRBV5-1 to TRBJ2-5, with 7 bases matching TRBD2. The CDR3 is 14 residues long. V trimming: 4 bases; J trimming: 0 bases; junction bases outside the gene matches: 3. Germline V gene lookup returns CDR1 SGHRS and CDR2 YFSETQ. The CDR3 coding sequence is TGCGCCAGCAGCCCTACTAGCGACCAAGAGACCCAGTACTTC. It specifies CASSPTSDQETQYF.

This chain links TRBV28 with TRBJ2-5, with 7 bases matching TRBD2. This CDR3 comprises 14 residues. Germline loops: CDR1 MDHEN, CDR2 SYDVKM. V lost 10 bases and J lost 2; bases outside the gene matches: 10. The CDR3 region is CATRKVGGQETQYF. The DNA for the CDR3 is TGTGCCACCCGTAAGGTGGGGGGGCAAGAGACCCAGTACTTC.

The chain has TRBV19 and TRBJ2-7, with a weak D call TRBD1 (5 bases). This CDR3 contains 14 residues. The germline CDR1 and CDR2 sequences are LNHDA and SQIVND (reference sequence). Trimming removed 2 bases from V and 6 bases from J, with 14 bases in between. The CDR3 DNA is TGTGCCAGTAGTATACGGCAGGGAAGGGGCGAGCAGTACTTC. It is translated as CASSIRQGRGEQYF.

The chain uses TRBV15 and TRBJ1-2, with D possibly matching TRBD1 (5 bases). CDR3 size: 14 residues. Germline V CDR1 and CDR2: LNHNV, YYDKDF (reference sequence). The ends were cut back, 1 base at V and 2 bases at J, with 8 bases in the middle. CDR3 in DNA: TGTGCCACCAGCAGAGTGGGGGGGAACTATGGCTACACCTTC. This sequence encodes CATSRVGGNYGYTF.